This paragraph reports one T cell receptor beta chain. The sample comes from a study of blood T cell repertoires in COVID-19. At the level of the study: There were acute and convalescent COVID-19 samples, and they came from the United States, Italy and Spain. Sources were T cells, B-cell-depleted T cells, or PBMCs; the material itself was cDNA or gDNA.

The repertoire was sequenced with immunoSEQ multiplex PCR; TCRdb's copy has only in-frame clones and lacks some. The profile covers about 130,000 clones, with almost 80% appearing a single time and about a tenth taken by the ten largest. The CDR3 is 13 residues long. V lost 4 bases and J lost 6, with 10 bases in between. Germline CDR1 and CDR2: MNHEY and SVGAGI. The source of this sequence is a man between 60 and 75 years old who had recovered from COVID-19. The chain links TRBV6-5 to TRBJ1-5; D remains unclear. Specimen: peripheral blood. The CDR3: CASSLGDSQPQHF. In nucleotides, the CDR3 is TGTGCCAGCAGTTTAGGAGATAGTCAGCCCCAGCATTTT.